The source of this TCR beta chain is a study of shared clonotypes between healthy human individuals. Findings and caveats of the study: Researchers sampled only blood; tissue repertoires likely differ.

For this clone: The antigen is unknown.

Assay execution took place at the deep level. Data came from immunoSEQ multiplex PCR; TCRdb stores just in-frame clones and leaves some out. The sample lists around 350,000 clones; around 67% were seen once. The germline V gene has CDR1 SGHDT and CDR2 YYEEEE. Trimming shortened V by 4 bases and J by 2 bases, and 16 bases separated the two germline ends. The CDR3 sequence is 16 residues long. The rearrangement links TRBV5-6 to TRBJ2-1; D perhaps matches TRBD2 (6 bases). The clonotype originates from a man younger than 45 in good health. Input material: memory CD4+ T cells sorted from blood. Regarding subset: CD45RA-negative fraction. The CDR3 DNA reads as TGTGCCAGCAGCCCCGGAGGCGGGATACCCTACAATGAGCAGTTCTTC. As protein: CASSPGGGIPYNEQFF. The variable domain in full, completed from reference TRBV5-6 and TRBJ2-1, reads DAGVTQSPTHLIKTRGQQVTLRCSPKSGHDTVSWYQQALGQGPQFIFQYYEEEERQRGNFPDRFSGHQFPNYSSELNVNALLLGDSALYLCASSPGGGIPYNEQFFGPGTRLTVL.